Listed below are T cell receptor beta chains from one sample, sequenced in a study of shared clonotypes between healthy human individuals. Clones were read by immunoSEQ multiplex PCR, and TCRdb kept only the in-frame ones, dropping some. The sample has roughly 1,800,000 clones; roughly 95% are singletons. The material sequenced was naive CD8+ T cells sorted from blood. These receptors all come from a man between 18 and 35 years old in good health. The CDR3 runs from the conserved cysteine through the conserved F or W. Fields, in order: J gene, clone size, V gene, D gene, CDR3 protein, CDR3 DNA. The D gene is left open where the match is weak. The listing skips clone size in some rows; elsewhere it reads once, few, many or a size class.

j_gene: TRBJ1-1; abundance: -; v_gene: TRBV25-1; d_gene: TRBD1; CDR3aa: CASSDTQGVFPEAFF; CDR3nt: TGTGCCAGCAGTGACACCCAGGGGGTGTTCCCTGAAGCTTTCTTT
j_gene: TRBJ2-7; abundance: -; v_gene: TRBV2; d_gene: -; CDR3aa: CASITEQRERGPYPEQYF; CDR3nt: TGTGCCAGCATCACCGAGCAAAGGGAACGGGGGCCTTATCCGGAGCAGTACTTC
j_gene: TRBJ2-2; abundance: once; v_gene: TRBV2; d_gene: -; CDR3aa: CASSEAVPGTYTGELFF; CDR3nt: TGTGCCAGCAGTGAAGCGGTCCCGGGGACTTACACCGGGGAGCTGTTTTTT
j_gene: TRBJ2-2; abundance: -; v_gene: TRBV27; d_gene: TRBD2; CDR3aa: CASQLAGGHTGELFF; CDR3nt: TGTGCCAGCCAACTAGCGGGGGGGCACACCGGGGAGCTGTTTTTT
j_gene: TRBJ2-3; abundance: -; v_gene: TRBV7-3; d_gene: -; CDR3aa: CASSQDEDPDTQYF; CDR3nt: TGTGCCAGCAGCCAGGACGAAGACCCAGATACGCAGTATTTT
j_gene: TRBJ2-7; abundance: once; v_gene: TRBV2; d_gene: -; CDR3aa: CASYPPEGSYEQYF; CDR3nt: TGTGCCAGCTATCCCCCGGAGGGCTCCTACGAGCAGTACTTC
j_gene: TRBJ2-5; abundance: -; v_gene: TRBV15; d_gene: TRBD2; CDR3aa: CATSSLLAGQETQYF; CDR3nt: TGTGCCACCAGCAGCCTACTAGCGGGTCAAGAGACCCAGTACTTC
j_gene: TRBJ2-5; abundance: -; v_gene: TRBV27; d_gene: TRBD2; CDR3aa: CASSLLAGGPSETQYF; CDR3nt: TGTGCCAGCAGTTTACTAGCGGGAGGGCCCAGTGAGACCCAGTACTTC
j_gene: TRBJ2-7; abundance: -; v_gene: TRBV7-6; d_gene: TRBD1; CDR3aa: CASSSRDRVGEQYF; CDR3nt: TGTGCCAGCAGCTCCCGGGACAGGGTTGGGGAGCAGTACTTC
j_gene: TRBJ2-1; abundance: -; v_gene: TRBV7-9; d_gene: TRBD2; CDR3aa: CASSLGTSVYNEQFF; CDR3nt: TGTGCCAGCAGCTTAGGGACTAGCGTCTACAATGAGCAGTTCTTC
j_gene: TRBJ1-1; abundance: -; v_gene: TRBV5-1; d_gene: TRBD1; CDR3aa: CASSLAEGQVNTEAFF; CDR3nt: TGCGCCAGCAGCTTGGCTGAGGGACAGGTGAACACTGAAGCTTTCTTT
j_gene: TRBJ1-2; abundance: -; v_gene: TRBV29-1; d_gene: -; CDR3aa: CSVESSYGYTF; CDR3nt: TGCAGCGTTGAATCCAGCTATGGCTACACCTTC
j_gene: TRBJ1-6; abundance: -; v_gene: TRBV4-1; d_gene: -; CDR3aa: CASSQESIGKFYNSPLHF; CDR3nt: TGCGCCAGCAGCCAAGAATCAATCGGAAAATTTTATAATTCACCCCTCCACTTT
j_gene: TRBJ2-3; abundance: -; v_gene: TRBV27; d_gene: -; CDR3aa: CASSFTGFTDTQYF; CDR3nt: TGTGCCAGCAGTTTCACGGGTTTCACAGATACGCAGTATTTT
j_gene: TRBJ1-1; abundance: -; v_gene: TRBV13; d_gene: -; CDR3aa: CASSSTLNPEAFF; CDR3nt: TGTGCCAGCAGCTCGACCCTTAACCCTGAAGCTTTCTTT
j_gene: TRBJ1-2; abundance: -; v_gene: TRBV27; d_gene: -; CDR3aa: CASSFSENYGYTF; CDR3nt: TGTGCCAGCAGTTTTTCAGAAAACTATGGCTACACCTTC
j_gene: TRBJ2-1; abundance: once; v_gene: TRBV28; d_gene: TRBD2; CDR3aa: CASSPYSGGLRVEQFF; CDR3nt: TGTGCCAGCAGTCCCTATAGCGGGGGGCTACGGGTTGAGCAGTTCTTC
j_gene: TRBJ1-3; abundance: -; v_gene: TRBV6-6; d_gene: -; CDR3aa: CASSRTISGNTIYF; CDR3nt: TGTGCCAGCAGCCGTACGATCTCTGGAAACACCATATATTTT
j_gene: TRBJ2-7; abundance: -; v_gene: TRBV7-9; d_gene: TRBD1; CDR3aa: CASSFPDRGQYEQYF; CDR3nt: TGTGCCAGCAGCTTCCCGGACAGGGGGCAATACGAGCAGTACTTC
j_gene: TRBJ1-6; abundance: -; v_gene: TRBV10-3; d_gene: -; CDR3aa: CAIKEWDSPLHF; CDR3nt: TGTGCCATCAAGGAGTGGGATTCACCCCTCCACTTT
j_gene: TRBJ2-2; abundance: -; v_gene: TRBV4-2; d_gene: -; CDR3aa: CASSAGTPNTGELFF; CDR3nt: TGTGCCAGCAGCGCAGGGACCCCTAACACCGGGGAGCTGTTTTTT
j_gene: TRBJ1-2; abundance: -; v_gene: TRBV6-5; d_gene: -; CDR3aa: CASRETGMVGYTF; CDR3nt: TGTGCCAGCAGAGAAACAGGGATGGTTGGCTACACCTTC
j_gene: TRBJ1-5; abundance: -; v_gene: TRBV27; d_gene: -; CDR3aa: CASKDRGQPQHF; CDR3nt: TGTGCCAGCAAAGATAGGGGTCAGCCCCAGCATTTT
j_gene: TRBJ2-3; abundance: -; v_gene: TRBV4-1; d_gene: TRBD2; CDR3aa: CASSQEAGGPIGTDTQYF; CDR3nt: TGCGCCAGCAGCCAAGAAGCGGGAGGGCCTATCGGCACAGATACGCAGTATTTT
j_gene: TRBJ2-2; abundance: -; v_gene: TRBV14; d_gene: TRBD1; CDR3aa: CASSQDGQGALTGELFF; CDR3nt: TGTGCCAGCAGCCAAGACGGACAGGGGGCGCTTACCGGGGAGCTGTTTTTT
j_gene: TRBJ2-7; abundance: -; v_gene: TRBV6-5; d_gene: TRBD2; CDR3aa: CASSYIAGNYEQYF; CDR3nt: TGTGCCAGCAGTTACATAGCGGGAAATTACGAGCAGTACTTC
j_gene: TRBJ2-7; abundance: once; v_gene: TRBV13; d_gene: -; CDR3aa: CASSLGTESYEQYF; CDR3nt: TGTGCCAGCAGCTTAGGGACTGAGTCCTACGAGCAGTACTTC
j_gene: TRBJ2-1; abundance: -; v_gene: TRBV29-1; d_gene: TRBD2; CDR3aa: CSVEDTREVAGYNEQFF; CDR3nt: TGCAGCGTTGAAGATACCAGGGAGGTAGCGGGGTACAATGAGCAGTTCTTC
j_gene: TRBJ1-2; abundance: -; v_gene: TRBV10-3; d_gene: TRBD1; CDR3aa: CAISDPDRGRFPYGYTF; CDR3nt: TGTGCCATCAGTGACCCTGACAGGGGGCGGTTTCCCTATGGCTACACCTTC
j_gene: TRBJ2-2; abundance: -; v_gene: TRBV2; d_gene: -; CDR3aa: CASARAGDNTGELFF; CDR3nt: TGTGCCAGCGCCCGGGCAGGGGACAACACCGGGGAGCTGTTTTTT
j_gene: TRBJ1-5; abundance: -; v_gene: TRBV7-9; d_gene: -; CDR3aa: CASSPGPDSNQPQHF; CDR3nt: TGTGCCAGCAGCCCGGGCCCGGATAGCAATCAGCCCCAGCATTTT
j_gene: TRBJ2-7; abundance: -; v_gene: TRBV28; d_gene: -; CDR3aa: CASSPHSAYEQYF; CDR3nt: TGTGCCAGCAGTCCACACAGCGCCTACGAGCAGTACTTC
j_gene: TRBJ2-7; abundance: -; v_gene: TRBV14; d_gene: -; CDR3aa: CASSLSGEGAYEQYF; CDR3nt: TGTGCCAGCAGCCTTTCCGGAGAGGGAGCTTACGAGCAGTACTTC
j_gene: TRBJ1-1; abundance: once; v_gene: TRBV7-9; d_gene: -; CDR3aa: CASSLVHEGTEAFF; CDR3nt: TGTGCCAGCAGCTTAGTCCATGAGGGGACTGAAGCTTTCTTT
j_gene: TRBJ2-7; abundance: -; v_gene: TRBV5-4; d_gene: -; CDR3aa: CASSFRGESYEQYF; CDR3nt: TGTGCCAGCAGCTTCCGCGGGGAATCCTACGAGCAGTACTTC
j_gene: TRBJ2-7; abundance: -; v_gene: TRBV2; d_gene: TRBD1; CDR3aa: CAGDRGGDEQYF; CDR3nt: TGTGCCGGCGACAGGGGGGGAGACGAGCAGTACTTC
j_gene: TRBJ2-2; abundance: -; v_gene: TRBV7-9; d_gene: -; CDR3aa: CASSLVPGDTGELFF; CDR3nt: TGTGCCAGCAGCTTGGTCCCAGGGGACACCGGGGAGCTGTTTTTT
j_gene: TRBJ2-7; abundance: once; v_gene: TRBV20-1; d_gene: -; CDR3aa: CSAYGEYEQYF; CDR3nt: TGCAGTGCTTACGGTGAATACGAGCAGTACTTC
j_gene: TRBJ1-3; abundance: -; v_gene: TRBV9; d_gene: TRBD1; CDR3aa: CASSSTGVSGNTIYF; CDR3nt: TGTGCCAGCAGCTCGACAGGGGTCTCTGGAAACACCATATATTTT
j_gene: TRBJ1-1; abundance: -; v_gene: TRBV5-8; d_gene: -; CDR3aa: CASRTDEAFF; CDR3nt: TGTGCCAGCAGAACTGATGAAGCTTTCTTT
j_gene: TRBJ2-7; abundance: -; v_gene: TRBV4-3; d_gene: -; CDR3aa: CASSQEADSTYEQYF; CDR3nt: TGCGCCAGCAGCCAAGAGGCGGACAGCACCTACGAGCAGTACTTC
j_gene: TRBJ2-7; abundance: -; v_gene: TRBV6-6; d_gene: -; CDR3aa: CASSYPQVYSSYEQYF; CDR3nt: TGTGCCAGCAGTTACCCACAAGTTTATTCCTCCTACGAGCAGTACTTC
j_gene: TRBJ1-5; abundance: once; v_gene: TRBV11-1; d_gene: TRBD1; CDR3aa: CASSPGTENQPQHF; CDR3nt: TGTGCCAGCAGCCCCGGGACAGAGAATCAGCCCCAGCATTTT
j_gene: TRBJ2-7; abundance: -; v_gene: TRBV2; d_gene: TRBD1; CDR3aa: CASSDRGLLYEQYF; CDR3nt: TGTGCCAGCAGCGACAGGGGGCTCCTCTACGAGCAGTACTTC